This entry describes one T cell receptor (beta chain). Its cognate antigen is unknown. The data derive from a study of regulatory T cells in long-lasting Graves disease. Overall study: Persistent cases took antithyroid drugs over 5 years and stayed TSH receptor antibody positive. General study points: Under persistent disease, TRBV28, TRBJ1-2 and TRBJ2-5 were used preferentially.

Library construction for TCR beta used iRepertoire HTBI primers and Arm-PCR of CDR3 regions. TCRdb reanalysed the multiplex PCR reads using MiXCR and keeps one entry per CDR3 protein. Among approximately 500,000 distinct CDR3 sequences listed, about 22% were seen once. The time point is: persistent/refractory GD, antithyroid drugs over 5 years with positive TRAb. PBMC-derived RNA was used for the TCR library. The V gene end was trimmed by 5 bases and the J gene end by 9 bases; junction bases not matched to a gene: 12. CDR3 length: 14 amino acids. This clonotype originated in a female donor with Graves disease. Sequenced material: peripheral blood mononuclear cells (PBMCs), taken when the disease was refractory, from a patient treated with antithyroid drugs. This chain connects TRBV12-3 or TRBV12-4 to TRBJ1-1; 7 bases are a match to TRBD1. CDR3 nucleotide sequence: TGTGCCAGCAGTAATACGGACAGGTTTCACCAAGCTTTCTTT. Amino acids: CASSNTDRFHQAFF.